This T cell receptor beta chain was sequenced in a study of shared clonotypes between healthy human individuals. The CDR3 is 13 amino acids. Germline loops: CDR1 SGHDT, CDR2 YYEEEE. Trimming pared 6 bases from V and 1 base from J, leaving 8 bases between. Study donors comprised healthy, HIV-negative adults devoid of recent acute infection or vaccination. As for this clone: Antigen specificity is unknown.

Regarding the study as a whole: Researchers sampled blood only, noting tissue repertoires likely differ.

Samples underwent the assay at deep level. Each subset's genomic DNA was shared equally among a number of immunoSEQ plates. Method: immunoSEQ multiplex PCR; TCRdb's copy keeps in-frame clones and lacks some. This table holds over 950,000 clones, around 77% found once. What was sequenced was memory CD4+ T cells from PBMCs. Subset denoted: CD45RA-negative fraction. The receptor was isolated from a young man in good health. Some clones in this sample may be carry-over from other donors' samples. V usage is TRBV5-6 and J usage is TRBJ2-1; D gene uncertain. The CDR3 coding sequence is TGTGCCAGCATCGGACCATCCTACAATGAGCAGTTCTTC. It encodes CASIGPSYNEQFF.